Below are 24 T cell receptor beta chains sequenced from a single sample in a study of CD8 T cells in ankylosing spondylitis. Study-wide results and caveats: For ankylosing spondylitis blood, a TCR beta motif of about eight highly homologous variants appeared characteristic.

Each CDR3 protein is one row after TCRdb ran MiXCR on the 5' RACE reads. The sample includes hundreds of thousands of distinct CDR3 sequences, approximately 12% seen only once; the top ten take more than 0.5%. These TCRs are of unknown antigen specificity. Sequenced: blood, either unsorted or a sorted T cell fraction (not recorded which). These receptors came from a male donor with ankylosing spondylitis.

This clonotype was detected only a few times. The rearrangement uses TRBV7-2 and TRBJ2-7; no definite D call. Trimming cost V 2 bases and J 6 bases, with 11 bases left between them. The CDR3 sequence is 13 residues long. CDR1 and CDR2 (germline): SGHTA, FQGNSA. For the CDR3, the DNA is TGTGCCAGCAGCTTACAGGTGTCAGGCGAGCAGTACTTC. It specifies CASSLQVSGEQYF. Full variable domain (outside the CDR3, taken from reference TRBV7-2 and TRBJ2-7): GAGVSQSPSNKVTEKGKDVELRCDPISGHTALYWYRQSLGQGLEFLIYFQGNSAPDKSGLPSDRFSAERTGGSVSTLTIQRTQQEDSAVYLCASSLQVSGEQYFGPGTRLTVT.

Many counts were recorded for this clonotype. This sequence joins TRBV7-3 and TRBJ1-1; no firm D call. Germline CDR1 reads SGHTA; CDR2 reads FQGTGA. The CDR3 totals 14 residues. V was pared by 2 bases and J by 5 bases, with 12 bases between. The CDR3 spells CASSLDPLGTEAFF. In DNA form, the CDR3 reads TGTGCCAGCAGCTTAGACCCTCTGGGGACTGAAGCTTTCTTT.

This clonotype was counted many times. Here the CDR3 DNA reads TGCAGCGTTGAAGGACGACCAAACACAGATACGCAGTATTTT. Protein: CSVEGRPNTDTQYF. V is TRBV29-1 and J is TRBJ2-3; D is undetermined. Germline V lookup: CDR1 SQVTM, CDR2 ANQGSEA. V was clipped by 1 base and J by 2 bases, with 10 bases between them. The CDR3 totals 14 residues.

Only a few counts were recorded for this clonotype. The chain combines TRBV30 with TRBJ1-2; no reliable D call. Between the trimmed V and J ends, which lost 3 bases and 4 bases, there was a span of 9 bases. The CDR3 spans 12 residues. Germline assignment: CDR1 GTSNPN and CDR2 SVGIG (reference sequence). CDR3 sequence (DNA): TGTGCCTGGAGGGAGTACGGCTATGGCTACACCTTC. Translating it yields CAWREYGYGYTF. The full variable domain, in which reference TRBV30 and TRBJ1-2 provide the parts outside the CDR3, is SQTIHQWPATLVQPVGSPLSLECTVEGTSNPNLYWYRQAAGRGLQLLFYSVGIGQISSEVPQNLSASRPQDRQFILSSKKLLLSDSGFYLCAWREYGYGYTFGSGTRLTVV.

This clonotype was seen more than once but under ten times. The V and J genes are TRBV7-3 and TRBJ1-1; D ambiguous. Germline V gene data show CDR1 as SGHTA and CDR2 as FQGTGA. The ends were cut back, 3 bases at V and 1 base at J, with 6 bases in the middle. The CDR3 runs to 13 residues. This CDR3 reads CASSFRANTEAFF. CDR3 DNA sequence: TGTGCCAGCAGCTTCCGGGCGAACACTGAAGCTTTCTTT.

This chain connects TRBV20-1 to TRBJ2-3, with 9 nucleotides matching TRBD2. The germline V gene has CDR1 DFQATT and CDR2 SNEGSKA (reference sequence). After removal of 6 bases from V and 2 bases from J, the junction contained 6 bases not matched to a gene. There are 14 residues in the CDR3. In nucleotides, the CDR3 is TGCAGTGCCAAGGCGGGGGGGAACACAGATACGCAGTATTTT. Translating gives CSAKAGGNTDTQYF.

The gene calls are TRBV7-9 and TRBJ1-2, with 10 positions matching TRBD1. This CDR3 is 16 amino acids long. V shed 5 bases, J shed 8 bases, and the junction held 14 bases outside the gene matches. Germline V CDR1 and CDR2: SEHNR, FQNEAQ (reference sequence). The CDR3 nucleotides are TGTGCCAGCAGCCCCCGGACAGGGGGGCGCGATATGGGCTACACCTTC. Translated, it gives CASSPRTGGRDMGYTF.

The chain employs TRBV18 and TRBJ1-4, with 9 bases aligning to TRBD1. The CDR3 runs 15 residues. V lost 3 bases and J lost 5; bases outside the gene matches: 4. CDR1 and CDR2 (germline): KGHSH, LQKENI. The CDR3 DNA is TGTGCCAGCTCACCCTTCGGGACAGGGAATGAAAAACTGTTTTTT. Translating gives CASSPFGTGNEKLFF.

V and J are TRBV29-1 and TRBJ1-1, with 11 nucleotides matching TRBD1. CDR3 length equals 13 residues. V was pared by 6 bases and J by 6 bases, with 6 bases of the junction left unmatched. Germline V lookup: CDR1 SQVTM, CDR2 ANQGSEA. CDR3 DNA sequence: TGCAGCGTGGGGACAGGGGGGAGGTCTGAAGCTTTCTTT. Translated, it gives CSVGTGGRSEAFF.

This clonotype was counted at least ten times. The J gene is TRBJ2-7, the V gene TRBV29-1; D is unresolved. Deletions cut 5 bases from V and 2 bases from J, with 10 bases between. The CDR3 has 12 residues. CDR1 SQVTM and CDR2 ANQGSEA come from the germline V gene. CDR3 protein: CSVQELTYEQYF. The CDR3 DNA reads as TGCAGCGTTCAGGAGCTGACCTACGAGCAGTACTTC.

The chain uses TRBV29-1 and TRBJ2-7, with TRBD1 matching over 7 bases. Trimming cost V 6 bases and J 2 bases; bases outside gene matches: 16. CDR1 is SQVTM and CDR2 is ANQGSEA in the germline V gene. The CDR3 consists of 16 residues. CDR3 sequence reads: CSVLTGVLTTTYEQYF. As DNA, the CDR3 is TGCAGCGTACTCACAGGGGTTTTGACTACCACCTACGAGCAGTACTTC.

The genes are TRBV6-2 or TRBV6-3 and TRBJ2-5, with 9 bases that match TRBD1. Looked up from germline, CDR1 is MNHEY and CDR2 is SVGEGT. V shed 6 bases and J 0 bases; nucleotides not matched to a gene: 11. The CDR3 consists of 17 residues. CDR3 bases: TGTGCCAGCAGACCCGCCAGGGACAGGGCTCACCAAGAGACCCAGTACTTC. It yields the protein CASRPARDRAHQETQYF.

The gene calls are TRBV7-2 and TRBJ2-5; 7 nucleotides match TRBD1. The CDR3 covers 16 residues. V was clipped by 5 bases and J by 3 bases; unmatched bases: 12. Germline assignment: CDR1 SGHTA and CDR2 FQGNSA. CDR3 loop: CASSAQGGLSKETQYF. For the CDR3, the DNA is TGTGCCAGCAGCGCCCAAGGGGGCCTGTCGAAAGAGACCCAGTACTTC.

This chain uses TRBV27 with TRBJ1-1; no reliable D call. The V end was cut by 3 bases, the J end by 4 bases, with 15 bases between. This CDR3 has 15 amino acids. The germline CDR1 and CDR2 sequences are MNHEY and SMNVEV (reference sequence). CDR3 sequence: CASSFSGRLSTEAFF. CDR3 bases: TGTGCCAGCAGTTTCTCTGGGAGGTTGAGCACTGAAGCTTTCTTT.

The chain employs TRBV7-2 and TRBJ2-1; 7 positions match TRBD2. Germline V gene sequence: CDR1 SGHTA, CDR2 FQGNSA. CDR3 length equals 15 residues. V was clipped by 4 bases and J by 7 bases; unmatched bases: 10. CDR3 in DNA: TGTGCCAGCAGCTCCCGGGACTACCCACTGAATGAGCAGTTCTTC. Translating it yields CASSSRDYPLNEQFF.

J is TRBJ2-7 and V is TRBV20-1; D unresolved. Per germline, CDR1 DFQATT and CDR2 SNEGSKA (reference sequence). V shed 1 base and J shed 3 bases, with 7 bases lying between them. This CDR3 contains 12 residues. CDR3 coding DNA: TGCAGTGCTAGAGGCGACATCTACGAGCAGTACTTC. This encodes CSARGDIYEQYF.

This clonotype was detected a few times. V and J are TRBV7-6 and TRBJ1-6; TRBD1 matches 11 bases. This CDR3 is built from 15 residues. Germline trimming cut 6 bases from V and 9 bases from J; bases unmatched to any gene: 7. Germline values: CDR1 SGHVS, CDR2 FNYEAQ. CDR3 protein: CASRPRTGGFSPLHF. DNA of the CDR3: TGTGCCAGCAGGCCCAGGACAGGGGGCTTTTCACCCCTCCACTTT.

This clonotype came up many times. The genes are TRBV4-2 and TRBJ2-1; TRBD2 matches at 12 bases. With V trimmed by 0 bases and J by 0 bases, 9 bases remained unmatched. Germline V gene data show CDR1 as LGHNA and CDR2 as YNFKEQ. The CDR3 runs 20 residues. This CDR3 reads CASSQDRLAGGPSSYNEQFF. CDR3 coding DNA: TGTGCCAGCAGCCAAGATCGGCTAGCGGGAGGGCCGAGCTCCTACAATGAGCAGTTCTTC.

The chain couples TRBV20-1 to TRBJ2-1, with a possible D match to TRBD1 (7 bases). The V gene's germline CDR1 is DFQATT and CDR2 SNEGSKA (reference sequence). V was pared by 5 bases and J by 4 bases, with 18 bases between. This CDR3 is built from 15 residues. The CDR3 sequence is CSAGQGQTSYNEQFF. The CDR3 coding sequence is TGCAGTGCTGGGCAGGGACAGACTAGTTACAATGAGCAGTTCTTC.

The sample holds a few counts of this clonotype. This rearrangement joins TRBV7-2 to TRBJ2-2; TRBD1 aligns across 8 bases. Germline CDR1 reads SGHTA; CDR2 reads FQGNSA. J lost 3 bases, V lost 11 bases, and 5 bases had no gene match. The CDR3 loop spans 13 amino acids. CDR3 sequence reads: CAGGQGHTGELFF. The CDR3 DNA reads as TGTGCCGGCGGACAGGGACACACCGGGGAGCTGTTTTTT.

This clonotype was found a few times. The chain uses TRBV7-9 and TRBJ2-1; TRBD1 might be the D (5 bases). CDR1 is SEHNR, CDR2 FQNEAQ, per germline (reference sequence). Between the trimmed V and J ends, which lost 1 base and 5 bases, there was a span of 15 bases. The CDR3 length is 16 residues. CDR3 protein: CASSLVVDRANNEQFF. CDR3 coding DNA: TGTGCCAGCAGCTTAGTCGTAGACAGAGCAAACAATGAGCAGTTCTTC.

The DNA for the CDR3 is TGTGCCATCAGTGAGTCTCTAGCGGGAGTTAGCTACGAGCAGTACTTC. It translates to CAISESLAGVSYEQYF. The V and J genes are TRBV10-3 and TRBJ2-7, with TRBD2 identical over 10 bases. Germline CDR1 and CDR2: ENHRY and SYGVKD. The V segment lost 0 bases and the J segment 3 bases; nucleotides outside the gene matches: 5. The CDR3 has 16 residues.

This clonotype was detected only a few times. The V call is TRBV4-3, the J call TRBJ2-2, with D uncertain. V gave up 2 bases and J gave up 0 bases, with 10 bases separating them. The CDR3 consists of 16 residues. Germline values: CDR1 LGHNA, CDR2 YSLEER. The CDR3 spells CASSQLVGPNTGELFF. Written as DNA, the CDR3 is TGCGCCAGCAGCCAATTGGTAGGCCCGAACACCGGGGAGCTGTTTTTT.

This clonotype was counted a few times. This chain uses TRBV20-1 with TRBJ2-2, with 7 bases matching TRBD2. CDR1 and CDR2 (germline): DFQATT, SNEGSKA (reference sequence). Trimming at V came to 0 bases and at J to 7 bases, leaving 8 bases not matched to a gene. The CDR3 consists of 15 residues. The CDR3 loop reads CSARDSGAGDGELFF. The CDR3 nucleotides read TGCAGTGCTAGAGATTCGGGTGCGGGGGACGGGGAGCTGTTTTTT.